This TCR beta chain was observed in a study of blood T cell repertoires in COVID-19. Only in-frame clones appear in the TCRdb table, and some are missing; sequencing was by immunoSEQ multiplex PCR. The table has some 210,000 clones, roughly 77% seen once; the top ten hold around 9.2%. Trimming cost V 8 bases and J 4 bases, with 14 bases left between them. The CDR3 has 13 amino acids. Germline assignment: CDR1 SNHLY and CDR2 FYNNEI. This clone came up many times. Recovered status applied to Cohort 3 donors who had two consecutive negative PCRs. It also applied to those with clearance or with symptom resolution.

The sequence was collected from a middle-aged man who had recovered from COVID-19. Sample: PBMCs or T cells enriched from blood (not recorded which). The V and J genes are TRBV2 and TRBJ1-2; D may be TRBD1 (5 bases). The CDR3 DNA reads as TGTGCCAGCCTCGTCCAGGGCCTCTATGGCTACACCTTC. Its protein product is CASLVQGLYGYTF.